What follows describes a single T cell receptor (beta chain). Its antigen is as yet unknown. Its ends do not fully match the called genes, so a read error is possible. MiXCR, applied by TCRdb to the multiplex PCR reads, yields one record per CDR3 protein. The profile shows around 150,000 distinct CDR3 sequences, 20% to 25% of them singletons. The lymph nodes were axillary draining lymph nodes from breast cancer patients. CDR3 length: 14 residues. From germline, CDR1 is LNHDA and CDR2 SQIVND (reference sequence). The data were obtained in a study of breast tumors, draining lymph nodes, adjacent tissues. General study points: Tumor repertoires ranked between lymph nodes and nontumor tissue in diversity, with V and J gene preferences.

The specimen was axillary lymph node tissue. The receptor's source is a female donor with breast cancer. Some clones in this sample may be carry-over from other donors' samples. The chain couples TRBV19 to TRBJ2-2; possible D gene TRBD1, 6 bases. CDR3: CVSSRSDRTGELFF. The CDR3 region has the DNA TGTGTCAGTAGTCGCTCGGACAGAACCGGGGAGCTGTTTTTT.